This T cell receptor beta chain was obtained from a study of cytomegalovirus exposure and HLA in healthy donors (dated by TCRdb to 2017 to 2019). In terms of the full investigation: According to an earlier analysis of 587 of the donors, some 180 million T cells yielded some 110 million unique TCR beta sequences and about 300 Gb of sequence data. About 330 gigabases of sequencing data and around 85 million unique TCR sequences made up an early release that covered approximately 650 HLA-typed donors. Among the roughly 400 genotyped donors, roughly 80% belonged to the genetic ancestry cluster associated with self-reported Caucasian donors. The study aimed to test whether cataloging public T cell receptors could reveal signatures of past pathogen exposure. The study profiled the T cell repertoires of hundreds of subjects by immunosequencing and related them to cytomegalovirus serostatus. Besides the first cohort of more than 650 subjects, a separate validation cohort made up of 90 to 150 different subjects was used. The study combined high-throughput TCR immunosequencing, statistical association of individual TCRs with disease status, and machine learning to predict cytomegalovirus infection status. A later analysis re-examined previously published TCR beta repertoires from more than 650 donors and added high-resolution HLA genotyping to investigate patterns of TCR occurrence. Rather than drawing on any new phenotypic data, the later analysis identified candidate immune exposures from TCR beta sequences and the way those sequences occurred across donors. An earlier analysis of a few hundred of the donors applied high-throughput TCR beta sequencing to assess whether each TCR beta V gene segment acted as functional or pseudogenic. Donor age, sex, ethnicity and CMV serostatus were compiled together with the repertoire data. Genome-wide SNP genotypes for about 65% of the roughly 670 donors were used in a later genetic analysis, which treated that subset as a discovery cohort. All discovery cohort repertoires had been generated using a single sequencing platform. Class I and class II HLA loci were covered by the typing at four-digit resolution. The number of typed donors differed by locus: about 629-630 for A, B, C, DRB1 and DQB1; approximately 520 for DQA1; 606 for DPA1; and 400 to 480 for DPB1. Roughly five DR-DQ haplotypes were handled as single units for association and clustering because linkage in the cohort was strong. Among roughly 370 genotyped donors of the cohort, an average of about 240,000 unique TCR beta nucleotide sequences were sequenced per donor, roughly 18% of them non-productive. Beyond this particular receptor, the publication reports: Because HLA typing was missing for some donors at each locus, association tests included only the typed subset. In a later genetic analysis, a missense DCLRE1C variant was associated with V-gene and J-gene trimming of TCR beta chains, and the association was replicated in an independent cohort. In the study, around 160 TCR beta chains were listed as associated with cytomegalovirus. The cohort was sequenced for TCR beta chains only, and without alpha or paired-chain data the features that could be detected were limited. Across donors, most TCR sequences were observed very rarely, whereas some public TCRs were present in many individuals. Because counts were too low, more than 15 rarely observed V segments, including chromosome 9 orphons, were left out of the earlier analysis of about 500 of the donors. In a later analysis, most CMV-associated TCR beta chains were found to appear HLA-restricted, with HLA associations seemingly driven largely by CMV exposure. When HLA alleles, especially DR and DQ, strongly co-occurred, TCR associations were difficult to assign to individual alleles. A later genetic analysis reported fewer N-insertions in productive TCRs among donors in an Asian-associated ancestry cluster than the roughly 620-donor mean. Several of the top co-occurrence clusters appeared to be linked to parvovirus B19, influenza, CMV and Epstein-Barr virus, according to a later analysis. The 87-base-pair reads could not distinguish some IMGT-functional V segments, including TRBV6-2 and TRBV6-3, so those segments were excluded. A later analysis associated around 16,000 TCR beta sequences with specific HLA alleles at a false discovery rate of 0.05. CMV serostatus was the only immune exposure information available for the cohort. A later analysis found that HLA-associated TCR beta chains were more clonally expanded and had lower generation probabilities than equally common non-associated chains. In a later analysis, TCR association rates were found to vary across HLA loci, with the most associated TCRs seen for DRB1 alleles and the fewest for HLA-C alleles. A further reported finding was that TCR beta sequences accurately predicted the HLA-A and HLA-B alleles for most subjects in the first cohort. In both the original and validation cohorts, the classifier was reported to diagnose cytomegalovirus status with high specificity and sensitivity. Linkage disequilibrium might explain the correlated functional status among segregating V segments, but an unknown experimental factor could not be ruled out. According to the authors, the approach could potentially be generalized to other disease states and immunological phenotypes. In vitro tests confirmed that three of the cytomegalovirus-associated TCR beta chains recognize cytomegalovirus antigens. A cluster of highly shared sequence variants was judged likely to be a technical artifact of the sequencing pipeline. An earlier analysis of 450 to 750 of the donors showed that most TCR beta V segments appeared in productive rearrangements either about 90% or about 30% of the time, which broadly matched IMGT annotations. Presence/absence analyses assumed roughly uniform sequencing depth across donors, an assumption that may not hold.

The cohort consisted of approximately 690 healthy bone marrow donors. All cohort members were sampled while nominally healthy, although unrecorded immune exposures were likely present. The donor tested CMV seronegative and was one of the 352 seronegative cohort members. A peripheral blood sample was provided by each donor, and peripheral blood mononuclear cells were used for TCR beta sequencing. Genomic DNA extraction from the blood cell samples was performed with the Qiagen DNeasy Blood Extraction Kit. To prepare the library, the immunoSEQ multiplex PCR assay was applied. The multiplex PCR relied on a mix of 60 forward primers for TCR Vbeta segments and 13 reverse primers for TCR Jbeta segments. Amplification of the CDR3 region of rearranged TCR beta genes was performed with a multiplex PCR assay on genomic DNA. On the Illumina HiSeq System, the amplified TCR beta libraries were sequenced as 87-base-pair reads. Per the source publication's procedure: A later analysis counted about 82 million unique TCR beta chains across the 650 to 800 repertoires, and approximately 11 million of these chains were shared by at least two donors. A nearest-neighbor algorithm error-corrected the raw reads and collapsed the reads into unique sequences, merging closely related sequences to remove PCR and sequencing errors. To assign V, D and J gene segments, CDR3 sequences were aligned to IMGT reference sequences. For a sequence to be retained, at least a six-nucleotide match to both a V gene segment and a J gene segment was required. Rearrangements were called productive when the CDR3 lacked stop codons and stayed in frame with V and J; all others were non-productive. Following IMGT convention, CDR3 was defined as the stretch from the second conserved V-encoded cysteine to the conserved J-encoded phenylalanine. Sequences without an unambiguous match to a single V gene segment were excluded from the earlier analysis of 450 to 750 of the donors. An earlier analysis of some 500 of the donors classified V segments as functional when productive rearrangements were above 56.7% and as segregating when the standard deviation between donors was above 5%. A statistical classification framework was built for diagnosing cytomegalovirus status from the catalog of TCR beta chain sequences. V and J gene assignment, in a later analysis, came from comparing TCR nucleotide sequences with IMGT/GENE-DB human TR gene sequences. A later analysis assigned CDR3 sequences and most-parsimonious VDJ recombination scenarios with the TCRdist pipeline. In a later analysis, each TCR beta chain was defined by its CDR3 amino acid sequence together with its V-gene family, and reads lacking a unique V-gene family were excluded. A later analysis removed over 500 highly shared, low-generation-probability nucleotide sequences to deal with suspected cross-contamination and a sequencing artifact. For each public chain, a later analysis derived a clonal expansion index from normalized ranks of inferred template counts within each repertoire. Generation probabilities in a later analysis came from a VDJ recombination model fitted to out-of-frame rearrangements, and those results were checked against IGoR. Hypergeometric tests were used in a later analysis to score TCR-TCR, TCR-HLA and TCR-CMV co-occurrence, with a repertoire-size bias correction applied to the TCR pairs. False discovery rates were estimated in a later analysis by permuting HLA or CMV assignments 20 times. A later analysis grouped co-occurring TCRs with DBSCAN, adding TCRdist sequence similarity when clustering within HLA-allele-positive subsets. Repertoires with fewer than 30,000 or more than 120,000 public chains were left out of co-occurrence clustering, as were five repertoires with anomalous nucleotide sharing. Entries here come from immuneACCESS through TCRdb and include only in-frame sequences with V and J called. Some clones fail to appear in such tables; in the studies checked, an unresolved V gene covers under half of the shortfall, and the cause of the remainder is unknown. The V and J calls and clone size come from that table; D and trimming were worked out from the DNA. Present in this sample are about 160,000 clones, around 76% of which were seen just once. The top ten hold around 1.5% of the sample.

A word on this clone: Its binding antigen is unknown. No much larger clone is present one base from it, and per-base qualities are unavailable. Additional DNA sequences in this sample encode the identical CDR3.

The germline V and J ends show losses of 4 bases and 4 bases respectively, and no gene match explains 2 bases of the junction. Counted from cysteine to phenylalanine, this CDR3 has 14 amino acids. Left in the record is the CDR3 DNA by itself, 42 bases read in frame from the first base. According to the germline V gene, CDR1 reads MNHNS and CDR2 reads SASEGT. This clonotype was obtained from a man between 60 and 75 years old in good health and CMV-seronegative. Sequenced input: PBMCs. The chain is assembled from TRBV6-1 and TRBJ2-2, with TRBD1 identical over 8 junction bases. The sequenced DNA: TGTGCCAGCAGTGGGACAGGGCTCACCGGGGAGCTGTTTTTT. Translated, it gives CASSGTGLTGELFF.